The rows below give T cell receptor beta chains drawn from one sample of a study of T cells after yellow fever vaccination. TCRdb independently ran MiXCR on the 5' RACE reads; one entry per CDR3 protein. Of about 94,000 distinct CDR3 sequences listed, approximately 8.4% are singletons. Sequenced material: CD8+ T cells not binding an NS4B(214-222) dextramer, sorted from PBMCs, taken around 14 days after the first yellow fever vaccination. These receptors all stem from a man younger than 30 who received the YFV17D yellow fever vaccine. CDR3s leave out the opening cysteine and the closing phenylalanine or tryptophan. D genes are given only for firm matches. Size values are once, few and many counts, or a class for expanded clones, and some rows have none.

j_call | clone_size | d_call | v_call | cdr3_aa
TRBJ1-4 | few | NA | TRBV2 | ASSLMGGGFEKLF
TRBJ1-4 | few | TRBD1 | TRBV20-1 | SAPEGDRKKLF
TRBJ2-1 | NA | NA | TRBV6-5 | ASSYDRASYNEQF
TRBJ1-6 | few | NA | TRBV20-1 | SAREAAYSPLH
TRBJ2-5 | few | NA | TRBV6-5 | ASSYPGAEETQY
TRBJ2-5 | few | TRBD1 | TRBV6-5 | ASRYLTTGGIETQY
TRBJ2-1 | few | NA | TRBV12-3/TRBV12-4 | AGRLGNEQF
TRBJ2-7 | NA | NA | TRBV7-9 | ASSLLYEQY
TRBJ1-3 | few | TRBD1 | TRBV4-2 | ASSPGQTILY
TRBJ1-2 | many | TRBD1 | TRBV29-1 | SVEDRDRGYGYT
TRBJ2-1 | many | NA | TRBV20-1 | SARFQPSVYNEQF
TRBJ2-1 | few | NA | TRBV20-1 | SARGLVDNEQF
TRBJ1-1 | few | TRBD1 | TRBV6-2/TRBV6-3 | ASRADREITEAF
TRBJ1-2 | few | TRBD1 | TRBV7-2 | ASSLRQGDYGYT
TRBJ1-2 | few | TRBD1 | TRBV6-1 | ASSAGGDSYGYT
TRBJ2-1 | many | NA | TRBV4-2 | ASSPSQERYNEQF
TRBJ1-2 | NA | TRBD1 | TRBV29-1 | SVEVQGPLYGYT